The rows below give T cell receptor beta chains drawn from one sample of a study of glioma-infiltrating T cells. TCRdb reprocessed the multiplex PCR reads via MiXCR and lists one record per CDR3 protein. The sample holds some 90,000 distinct CDR3 sequences, 35% to 50% seen once. Input material: glioma tissue, nonneoplastic brain tissue, or PBMCs (not recorded which). These receptor sequences come from a human donor with low-grade glioma or glioblastoma, undergoing nonglioma brain surgery, or in good health (not recorded which). CDR3s include the opening cysteine and the closing phenylalanine or tryptophan. A D gene is named only where the DNA matches it firmly. Not every row has a clone size; where given, it reads once, few, many or a size class.

>TRBJ1-2|TRBV19|.|many
TGTGCCAGTAGTATAATCGACCAGGGAGGCTACACCTTC
CASSIIDQGGYTF
>TRBJ2-1|TRBV6-6|TRBD1|many
TGTGCCAGCAGTTACTATATTAGGACAGGGGGGAATGAGCAGTTCTTC
CASSYYIRTGGNEQFF
>TRBJ1-5|TRBV12-3/TRBV12-4|.|many
TGTGCCAGCCGAACCGGGACCGCGAATCAGCCCCAGCATTTT
CASRTGTANQPQHF
>TRBJ1-4|TRBV7-2|.|many
TGTGCCAGCAGCCCACACAGGGCCCCTAATGAAAAACTGTTTTTT
CASSPHRAPNEKLFF
>TRBJ1-3|TRBV6-1|.|many
TGTGCCAGCAGTGGGGACATGAGCTCTGGAAACACCATATATTTT
CASSGDMSSGNTIYF
>TRBJ2-1|TRBV6-2/TRBV6-3|TRBD2|many
TGTGCCAGCAGCCCCCGAGCGGGAATAGGGGACAATGAGCAGTTCTTC
CASSPRAGIGDNEQFF
>TRBJ1-5|TRBV29-1|TRBD1|.
TGCAGCGCTAGCCCTTCAGGGGGACGGCAGCCCCAGCATTTT
CSASPSGGRQPQHF
>TRBJ2-5|TRBV6-2/TRBV6-3|.|many
TGTGCCAGCAGTTACTCGACCAACCAAGAGACCCAGTACTTC
CASSYSTNQETQYF
>TRBJ2-1|TRBV5-1|TRBD2|many
TGCGCCAGCAGCTTGGGCCTAGCGGGGGGACGCTCCTACAATGAGCAGTTCTTC
CASSLGLAGGRSYNEQFF
>TRBJ2-3|TRBV6-1|.|many
TGTGCCAGCAGTGAATTGGGGGCCTATCCCACAGATACGCAGTATTTT
CASSELGAYPTDTQYF
>TRBJ2-1|TRBV28|.|.
TGTGCCAGCCTGAGAGATTGCAATGAGCAGTTCTTC
CASLRDCNEQFF
>TRBJ2-2|TRBV28|.|many
TGTGCCAGCATGGAAAGCCCGAACACCGGGGAGCTGTTTTTT
CASMESPNTGELFF
>TRBJ2-3|TRBV28|TRBD2|many
TGTGCCAGCAGTACCGGGACTAGCGGGGGGCACACAGATACGCAGTATTTT
CASSTGTSGGHTDTQYF
>TRBJ2-2|TRBV24-1|.|many
TGTGCCACCCAGGCACTCTTCACCGGGGAGCTGTTTTTT
CATQALFTGELFF
>TRBJ2-3|TRBV12-5|.|many
TGTGCTAGTACTGGAACGGGACGCGAGGCAGATACGCAGTATTTT
CASTGTGREADTQYF
>TRBJ2-5|TRBV15|TRBD2|.
TGTGCCACCAGCAGAGCGGGGGGGCGCCAAGACGCCAAGTACTTC
CATSRAGGRQDAKYF
>TRBJ2-3|TRBV6-5|TRBD1|.
TGTGCCAGCAGTGGGGACAGACGGGCTAGCACAGGTACGCAGTATTTT
CASSGDRRASTGTQYF
>TRBJ2-5|TRBV4-1|TRBD1|many
TGCGCCAGCAGCCAAGATCTCCAGATGGCAGGGGGAGAAGAGACCCAGTACTTC
CASSQDLQMAGGEETQYF
>TRBJ1-2|TRBV20-1|.|many
TGCAGTGCTAGCGGTCTAGGGGACTATGGCTACACCTTC
CSASGLGDYGYTF
>TRBJ2-7|TRBV5-1|TRBD2|.
TGCGCCAGCAGCGTCACTAGCGGGGCATCGGGGGTGTACTTC
CASSVTSGASGVYF
>TRBJ1-2|TRBV20-1|TRBD1|many
TGCAGTGCTAGGGCAGGGGGGATTGGGGACTATGGCTACACCTTC
CSARAGGIGDYGYTF
>TRBJ1-5|TRBV28|.|.
TGTGCCAGCAGAGCGGTACAGAGTAGCAATCAGCCCCAGCATTTT
CASRAVQSSNQPQHF
>TRBJ1-1|TRBV7-3|.|many
TGTGCCAGCAGCCCTTCCGGGACCCAGAACACTGAAGCTTTCTTT
CASSPSGTQNTEAFF
>TRBJ2-3|TRBV5-4|.|many
TGTGCCAGCAGCTTGGCAAGGCAGGAGCCTACAGATACGCAGTATTTT
CASSLARQEPTDTQYF
>TRBJ2-5|TRBV2|TRBD2|many
TGTGCCAGCAGTAGCTTAGCGGGAGTGGAGACCCAGTACTTC
CASSSLAGVETQYF
>TRBJ2-1|TRBV7-9|.|many
TGTGCCAGCAGCTTAACAGATTACAATGAGCAGTTCTTC
CASSLTDYNEQFF
>TRBJ2-1|TRBV20-1|.|.
TGCAGTGCTAGAAAATCGGACAGTTTGGGCTACGAGCAGTTCTTC
CSARKSDSLGYEQFF
>TRBJ2-3|TRBV12-3/TRBV12-4|.|.
TGTGCCAGCACCCGAAACGGGTTCCCAGATACACAGTATTTT
CASTRNGFPDTQYF
>TRBJ1-2|TRBV7-2|.|.
TGTACCAGCAGCTTAGTAGAGGTTCTGGACCTCTATGGCTACACCTTC
CTSSLVEVLDLYGYTF
>TRBJ2-7|TRBV6-6|TRBD1|.
TGTGCCAGCAGTTACGAAACCGGGACAGGGGGTCCAGCGGGAACCTACAAGCAGTACTTC
CASSYETGTGGPAGTYKQYF
>TRBJ2-4|TRBV12-3/TRBV12-4|.|many
TGTGCCAGCAGTTCTTCAGGGTCAGCCAAAAACATTCAGTACTTC
CASSSSGSAKNIQYF
>TRBJ1-1|TRBV25-1|TRBD1|medium-sized
TGTGCCAGCAGTTCGACAGGGTTGGGAGAAGCTTTCTTT
CASSSTGLGEAFF
>TRBJ2-1|TRBV11-1|TRBD1|many
TGTGCCAGCAGCTTGGGGTCAGGGGGCAGGAATGAGCAGTTCTTC
CASSLGSGGRNEQFF
>TRBJ2-3|TRBV14|.|.
TGTGCCGGCGGCAGCAGGGGTTCAAGCACAGATACGCAGTATTTT
CAGGSRGSSTDTQYF
>TRBJ1-6|TRBV7-2|.|many
TGTGCCAGCAGCTCAATTTTCGATTCACCCCTCCACTTT
CASSSIFDSPLHF
>TRBJ2-1|TRBV11-2|.|many
TGTGCCAGCAGCATAAATACTAGCCCTGTTCTGTTCTTC
CASSINTSPVLFF
>TRBJ2-3|TRBV7-2|.|many
TGTGCCAGCAGCTTATTCGGAAGCACAGATACGCAGTATTTT
CASSLFGSTDTQYF